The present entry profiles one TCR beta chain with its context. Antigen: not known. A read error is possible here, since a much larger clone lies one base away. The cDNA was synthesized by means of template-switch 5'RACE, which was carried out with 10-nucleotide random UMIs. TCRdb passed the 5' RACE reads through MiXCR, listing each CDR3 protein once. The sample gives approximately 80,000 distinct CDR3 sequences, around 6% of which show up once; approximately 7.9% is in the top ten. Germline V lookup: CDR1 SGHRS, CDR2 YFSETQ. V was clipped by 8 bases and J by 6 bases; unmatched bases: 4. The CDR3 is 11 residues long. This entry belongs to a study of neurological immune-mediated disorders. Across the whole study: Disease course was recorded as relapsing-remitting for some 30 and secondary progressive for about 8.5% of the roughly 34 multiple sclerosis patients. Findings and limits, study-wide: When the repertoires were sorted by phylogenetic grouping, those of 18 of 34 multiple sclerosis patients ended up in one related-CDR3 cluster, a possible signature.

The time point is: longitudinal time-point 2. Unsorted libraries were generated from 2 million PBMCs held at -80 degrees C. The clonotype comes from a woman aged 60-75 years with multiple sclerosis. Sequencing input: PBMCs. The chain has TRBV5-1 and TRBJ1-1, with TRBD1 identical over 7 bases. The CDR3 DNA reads TGCGCCAGAGTACAGGGGTCTGAAGCTTTCTTT. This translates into CARVQGSEAFF.